The T cell receptor (beta chain) described here comes from a study of shared clonotypes between healthy human individuals. Whole-study findings and limits: Sequencing depth was predicted to influence how clonotypes are shared among donors.

Unsorted PBMC replicate PCRs drew on around 270 ng DNA, representing approximately 27,000 T cell genomes. Produced via immunoSEQ multiplex PCR; TCRdb's table is partial and in-frame only. The sample lists about 480,000 clones, about three quarters occurring once. Notes on this clone: Antigen: not known.

The sequencing sample was made of PBMCs. This clonotype was obtained from a woman aged 40 to 50 in good health. Some clones in this sample may be carry-over from other donors' samples.

CDR3 residues: CASSEEREVDNEQFF. Here the CDR3 DNA reads TGTGCCAGCAGTGAAGAGCGGGAGGTGGACAATGAGCAGTTCTTC. The rearrangement joins TRBV6-1 to TRBJ2-1; TRBD2 matches 9 bases. J gave up 5 bases and V 1 base, and 3 bases lay outside the gene matches. Germline V gene data show CDR1 as MNHNS and CDR2 as SASEGT. The CDR3 runs to 15 residues.